The entry that follows covers one TCR beta chain sequence. As yet, its antigen is unknown. This record comes from a study of T cells expressing NK-cell markers. Study-level results: Uncertainty persisted over the HCMV specificity of expanded NKG2C+ T cell clones. The share of CD8+ T cells held by dominant NKG2C+ clonotypes was roughly 1.0-8% in about 6 donors. In a few donors, dominant clonotypes made up roughly 28.3-65% of CD3+CD56-NKG2C+ cells.

TCRdb reprocessed the 5' RACE reads, keeping one entry per CDR3 protein, no DNA. Its table records hundreds of thousands of distinct CDR3 sequences. Sequencing input: blood T cells: a sorted CD56 or NKG2C T cell subset, CD4+ or CD8+ T cells, or bulk PBMC T cells (not recorded which). The clonotype was recovered from a man between 18 and 35 years old in good health.

The CDR3 sequence: CASSFPGPPEKLFF. J is TRBJ1-4 and V is TRBV7-9; as DNA is missing, the TRBD1 call by TCRdb cannot be tested. CDR1 and CDR2 (germline): SEHNR, FQNEAQ (reference sequence). This CDR3 comprises 14 residues.